The 32 T cell receptor beta chains below were found in one sample sequenced in a study of technical replicates of blood from several donors. Sequenced by immunoSEQ multiplex PCR; TCRdb stores in-frame clones only, minus some. The sample holds around 69,000 clones, approximately 97% seen once. Sample: T cells isolated from PBMCs. The receptors were gathered from a human donor in good health.

Points on this clone: Other DNA sequences within the sample encode an identical CDR3. The rearrangement joins TRBV7-9 to TRBJ2-7; D gene unclear. Trimming took 5 bases from V and 6 from J, leaving 8 bases between them. Germline V lookup: CDR1 SEHNR, CDR2 FQNEAQ (reference sequence). CDR3 size: 11 residues. Written as DNA, the CDR3 is TGTGCCAGCAGCCTCCGGTTCGAGCAGTACTTC. Translated: CASSLRFEQYF.

The genes are TRBV10-3 and TRBJ1-1; 10 bases agree with TRBD1. V shed 11 bases, J shed 6 bases, and the junction held 9 bases outside the gene matches. The CDR3 runs 13 residues. Germline lookup yields CDR1 ENHRY and CDR2 SYGVKD. CDR3 amino acids: CAGRGTGESEAFF. In DNA, the CDR3 is TGTGCCGGGCGAGGGACAGGGGAATCTGAAGCTTTCTTT.

The chain uses TRBV23-1 and TRBJ2-5; 9 bases align to TRBD1. TRBV23-1 is sorted into the ORF group, with uncertain function. Losses at the gene ends were 4 bases for V and 1 base for J; bases not matched to a gene: 7. The CDR3 spans 16 residues. The CDR3 loop reads CASSPRGQGIQETQYF. Written as DNA, the CDR3 is TGCGCCAGCAGTCCTCGAGGACAGGGGATCCAAGAGACCCAGTACTTC.

This clone was found once. The gene calls are TRBV9 and TRBJ1-1; D possibly corresponds to TRBD1 (6 bases). The germline V gene has CDR1 SGDLS and CDR2 YYNGEE. Deletions cut 3 bases from V and 4 bases from J, with 25 bases between. The CDR3 spans 18 residues. The chain's CDR3 is CASSGPQGRLAFGTEAFF. Here the CDR3 DNA reads TGTGCCAGCAGCGGACCCCAGGGGCGTTTGGCGTTTGGCACTGAAGCTTTCTTT.

Only one count was recorded for this clone. CDR3 DNA sequence: TGTGCCAGCAGTTTCCTGGACAGATTAAATCAGCCCCAGCATTTT. As protein: CASSFLDRLNQPQHF. J is TRBJ1-5 and V is TRBV2; D is perhaps TRBD1 (6 bases). The CDR3 is made up of 15 amino acids. Between the trimmed V and J ends, which lost 5 bases and 4 bases, there was a span of 15 bases. Germline assignment: CDR1 SNHLY and CDR2 FYNNEI.

The V and J genes are TRBV6-5 and TRBJ2-6; TRBD1 is a possible D gene (6 bases). V was cut by 2 bases and J by 2 bases, with 7 bases left in between. Germline values: CDR1 MNHEY, CDR2 SVGAGI. This CDR3 is built from 15 residues. DNA for the CDR3: TGTGCCAGCAGTTACAGGGGGACTGGGGCCAACGTCCTGACTTTC. Protein: CASSYRGTGANVLTF.

The V call is TRBV10-2, the J call TRBJ1-1, with 7 nucleotides matching TRBD1. CDR1 is WSHSY and CDR2 is SAAADI in the germline V gene. After removal of 8 bases from V and 8 bases from J, the junction contained 11 bases not matched to a gene. The CDR3 is 13 amino acids. CDR3 sequence (DNA): TGCGCCAGCGAGGGGGCGCGGACCACAGAAGCTTTCTTT. The encoded protein is CASEGARTTEAFF.

The chain employs TRBV7-6 and TRBJ2-1; 7 bases align to TRBD2. V dropped 2 bases and J dropped 8; count of bases not matched to a gene: 9. Germline CDR1 and CDR2: SGHVS and FNYEAQ. This CDR3 region has 15 residues. This chain's CDR3 is CASSLYQRGIYEQFF. The CDR3 region has the DNA TGTGCCAGCAGCTTATACCAGCGGGGTATATATGAGCAGTTCTTC.

The V gene is TRBV29-1, the J gene TRBJ2-2; maybe TRBD2 (6 bases). The CDR3 consists of 16 residues. The germline CDR1 and CDR2 sequences are SQVTM and ANQGSEA. Trimming pared 5 bases from V and 5 bases from J, leaving 21 bases between. The CDR3 sequence is CSVLVTRGRSTGELFF. In nucleotides, the CDR3 is TGCAGCGTTCTCGTGACTAGGGGCCGATCTACCGGGGAGCTGTTTTTT.

The chain links TRBV7-9 to TRBJ1-2; 7 nucleotides line up with TRBD1. From germline, CDR1 is SEHNR and CDR2 FQNEAQ (reference sequence). V trimming: 1 base; J trimming: 0 bases; junction bases outside the gene matches: 5. This CDR3 is 16 amino acids long. Written as DNA, the CDR3 is TGTGCCAGCAGCTTAGTGGGGACAGTATCTAACTATGGCTACACCTTC. Protein product: CASSLVGTVSNYGYTF.

The chain carries TRBV6-5 and TRBJ1-2; D is perhaps TRBD1 (6 bases). CDR3 length equals 15 residues. The ends were cut back, 2 bases at V and 5 bases at J, with 15 bases in the middle. Per the germline V gene, CDR1 is MNHEY and CDR2 is SVGAGI. The CDR3 DNA sequence: TGTGCCAGCAGTTACCTCCGGACAGCGGATTATGGCTACACCTTC. As protein: CASSYLRTADYGYTF.

The chain has TRBV15 and TRBJ2-5, with a weak D call TRBD1 (6 bases). The germline gives CDR1 LNHNV, CDR2 YYDKDF (reference sequence). The length of the CDR3 is 15 residues. V was trimmed by 5 bases and J by 5 bases, leaving 18 bases between them. In DNA, the CDR3 is TGTGCCACCAGCCTCGGACAGACAAAGAGGGAGACCCAGTACTTC. This gives the protein CATSLGQTKRETQYF.

J is TRBJ2-7 and V is TRBV4-1, with 7 positions matching TRBD2. Trimming took 2 bases from V and 6 from J; bases not matched to a gene: 7. The CDR3 has 14 amino acids. Germline-derived CDR1 and CDR2 are MGHRA and YSYEKL. CDR3 DNA: TGCGCCAGCAGCCAATCTGCGGGAGCCTTCGAGCAGTACTTC. It specifies CASSQSAGAFEQYF.

The chain has TRBV5-4 and TRBJ1-2; 10 nucleotides line up with TRBD1. Per germline, CDR1 SGHNT and CDR2 YYREEE (reference sequence). V gave up 4 bases and J gave up 6 bases; unmatched junction bases: 3. This CDR3 spans 13 amino acids. The CDR3 DNA follows: TGTGCCAGCAGCCTGGGGACAGGGGATGGCTACACCTTC. This translates into CASSLGTGDGYTF.

CDR3 coding DNA: TGTGCCAGTAGTATCTCACATTCAGGGGGCTATGGCTACACCTTC. Its protein is CASSISHSGGYGYTF. The chain combines TRBV19 with TRBJ1-2, with 7 bases aligning to TRBD1. Per germline, CDR1 LNHDA and CDR2 SQIVND (reference sequence). V shed 3 bases, J shed 4 bases, and the junction held 8 bases outside the gene matches. This CDR3 spans 15 amino acids.

The chain employs TRBV6-6 and TRBJ1-1, with TRBD1 identical over 7 bases. The CDR3 covers 16 residues. Germline CDR1 and CDR2: MNHNY and SVGAGI (reference sequence). Unmatched junction bases numbered 4, after V lost 0 bases and J lost 0 bases. This chain's CDR3 is CASSYSPDRLNTEAFF. In DNA, the CDR3 is TGTGCCAGCAGTTACTCTCCGGACAGGTTGAACACTGAAGCTTTCTTT.

V and J are TRBV14 and TRBJ1-4; TRBD1 might be the D (6 bases). Germline assignment: CDR1 SGHDN and CDR2 FVKESK. Deletions cut 2 bases from V and 10 bases from J, with 17 bases between. CDR3 length: 15 amino acids. The DNA for the CDR3 is TGTGCCAGCAGCCAAACAGTGAGGGGGTTTGGAAAACTGTTTTTT. Translating it yields CASSQTVRGFGKLFF.

The chain has TRBV5-4 and TRBJ2-7; TRBD2 matches at 12 bases. Trimming cost V 4 bases and J 3 bases; bases outside gene matches: 11. From germline, CDR1 is SGHNT and CDR2 YYREEE (reference sequence). This CDR3 is built from 17 residues. CDR3 DNA sequence: TGTGCCAGCAGCCCTTCAACCGGGACTAGCGGGTACTACGAGCAGTACTTC. This codes for CASSPSTGTSGYYEQYF.

The V and J genes are TRBV30 and TRBJ2-2, with D perhaps matching TRBD1 (5 bases). The germline V and J ends were trimmed by 2 bases and 4 bases, with 17 bases remaining between them. This CDR3 has 16 residues. Germline-derived CDR1 and CDR2 are GTSNPN and SVGIG (reference sequence). CDR3 bases: TGTGCCTGGAGTTACGGAAACGCAGGGTTCACCGGGGAGCTGTTTTTT. Amino acids: CAWSYGNAGFTGELFF.

The genes are TRBV27 and TRBJ1-3, with unresolved D. Germline CDR1 and CDR2: MNHEY and SMNVEV (reference sequence). The CDR3 loop spans 15 amino acids. The germline V and J ends were trimmed by 5 bases and 1 base, with 12 bases remaining between them. The CDR3 here is CASSLSHISGNTIYF. DNA for the CDR3: TGTGCCAGCAGTCTGAGTCATATATCTGGAAACACCATATATTTT.

The count of this clone is one. The chain uses TRBV11-2 and TRBJ1-1; D is unclear. Germline V gene lookup returns CDR1 SGHAT and CDR2 FQNNGV. Trimming stripped 3 bases from V and 0 bases from J, with 5 bases between. The CDR3 runs to 13 residues. The DNA for the CDR3 is TGTGCCAGCAGCTTTCAGGTGAACACTGAAGCTTTCTTT. It yields the protein CASSFQVNTEAFF. Looking up the rest from reference TRBV11-2 and TRBJ1-1 gives the full variable domain: EAGVAQSPRYKIIEKRQSVAFWCNPISGHATLYWYQQILGQGPKLLIQFQNNGVVDDSQLPKDRFSAERLKGVDSTLKIQPAKLEDSAVYLCASSFQVNTEAFFGQGTRLTVV.

The chain couples TRBV7-6 to TRBJ1-3; D uncertain. Germline V gives CDR1 SGHVS, CDR2 FNYEAQ. The CDR3 contains 16 residues. V lost 2 bases to trimming and J lost 0 bases, with 11 bases between them. In DNA, the CDR3 is TGTGCCAGCAGCTTACAGGATTTCCTCTCTGGAAACACCATATATTTT. Its protein is CASSLQDFLSGNTIYF.

This chain uses TRBV7-3 with TRBJ2-2; D uncertain. The CDR3 totals 14 residues. Germline CDR1 SGHTA, CDR2 FQGTGA. Trimming stripped 2 bases from V and 6 bases from J, with 10 bases between. DNA of the CDR3: TGTGCCAGCAGCTTAGCCAGGTCGGCCGGGGAGCTGTTTTTT. Translation: CASSLARSAGELFF.

The rearrangement links TRBV11-3 to TRBJ2-1, with 9 nucleotides matching TRBD1. V lost 8 bases, J lost 4 bases, and 9 bases stayed unmatched. In germline, CDR1 is SGHNT, CDR2 YENEEA. This CDR3 region has 15 residues. Here the CDR3 DNA reads TGTGCCAGCCAGGCGGATGGACAGGGGTACAATGAGCAGTTCTTC. Encoded protein: CASQADGQGYNEQFF.

This chain uses TRBV28 with TRBJ2-3, with TRBD1 matching 8 bases. Germline assignment: CDR1 MDHEN and CDR2 SYDVKM. Trimming at V came to 2 bases and at J to 4 bases, leaving 8 bases not matched to a gene. This CDR3 has 16 residues. CDR3 in amino acids: CASSLTWTGFADTQYF. CDR3 DNA sequence: TGTGCCAGCAGTTTAACGTGGACAGGGTTCGCAGATACGCAGTATTTT. Drawing the rest from reference TRBV28 and TRBJ2-3, the complete variable domain is DVKVTQSSRYLVKRTGEKVFLECVQDMDHENMFWYRQDPGLGLRLIYFSYDVKMKEKGDIPEGYSVSREKKERFSLILESASTNQTSMYLCASSLTWTGFADTQYFGPGTRLTVL.

The chain employs TRBV5-4 and TRBJ2-5; TRBD2 might be the D (7 bases). Trimming removed 4 bases from V and 2 bases from J, with 18 bases in between. This CDR3 has 16 residues. Looked up from germline, CDR1 is SGHNT and CDR2 is YYREEE (reference sequence). DNA for the CDR3: TGTGCCAGCAGCCAGGCGGAGGGGGGGCTACAAGAGACCCAGTACTTC. Its translation is CASSQAEGGLQETQYF.

The chain has TRBV20-1 and TRBJ2-5; D is uncertain. Germline CDR1 is DFQATT and CDR2 is SNEGSKA (reference sequence). With 7 bases removed from V and 1 base from J, the gap between germline ends came to 7 bases. The CDR3 sequence is 11 residues long. The CDR3 region has the DNA TGCAGTGTTTCCCGCCAAGAGACCCAGTACTTC. It specifies CSVSRQETQYF.

Here the CDR3 reads CASSNRGSYEQYF. The DNA for the CDR3 is TGTGCCAGCAGCAACAGGGGGTCCTACGAGCAGTACTTC. The genes are TRBV6-1 and TRBJ2-7, with 8 nucleotides matching TRBD1. Germline V gene data show CDR1 as MNHNS and CDR2 as SASEGT. Trimming cost V 6 bases and J 1 base; bases outside gene matches: 2. The CDR3 has 13 amino acids.

The V gene is TRBV19, the J gene TRBJ1-6; 8 nucleotides align to TRBD1. V was pared by 6 bases and J by 1 base, with 2 bases of the junction left unmatched. CDR3 length equals 15 residues. Germline loops: CDR1 LNHDA, CDR2 SQIVND (reference sequence). Here the CDR3 DNA reads TGTGCCAGTAGAGGGACAGGTTCCTATAATTCACCCCTCCACTTT. Its protein product is CASRGTGSYNSPLHF.

In its sample, this clone was seen once. The gene calls are TRBV28 and TRBJ2-7, with TRBD2 matching 11 bases. The CDR3 has 24 amino acids. Trimming cost V 3 bases and J 0 bases; bases outside gene matches: 28. Germline-derived CDR1 and CDR2 are MDHEN and SYDVKM. CDR3 sequence reads: CASSFSGVAFSGRDRHLSSYEQYF. In nucleotides, the CDR3 is TGTGCCAGCAGTTTTTCAGGGGTAGCGTTTAGCGGGAGGGATAGACACCTAAGCTCCTACGAGCAGTACTTC.

The gene calls are TRBV2 and TRBJ1-3; no clear D. This CDR3 region has 13 residues. Germline V gene data show CDR1 as SNHLY and CDR2 as FYNNEI. V was shortened by 3 bases and J by 1 base, with 4 bases between the two germline ends. The CDR3: CASSESSGNTIYF. The CDR3 DNA is TGTGCCAGCAGTGAGAGTTCTGGAAACACCATATATTTT. Full variable domain (missing parts from reference TRBV2 and TRBJ1-3): EPEVTQTPSHQVTQMGQEVILRCVPISNHLYFYWYRQILGQKVEFLVSFYNNEISEKSEIFDDQFSVERPDGSNFTLKIRSTKLEDSAMYFCASSESSGNTIYFGEGSWLTVV.

The chain employs TRBV7-9 and TRBJ2-1; 8 bases line up with TRBD2. CDR3 length: 14 residues. The V gene's germline CDR1 is SEHNR and CDR2 FQNEAQ (reference sequence). V gave up 3 bases and J gave up 8 bases; unmatched junction bases: 6. CDR3 loop: CASSLGLVSDEQFF. The DNA for the CDR3 is TGTGCCAGCAGCTTGGGACTAGTTAGCGATGAGCAGTTCTTC.